A single sample gave rise to the 7 T cell receptor beta chains below, sequenced in a study of cytomegalovirus exposure and HLA in healthy donors. Data came from immunoSEQ multiplex PCR; TCRdb stores just in-frame clones and leaves some out. The sample includes 200,000 to 250,000 clones, about 90% of them seen just once. Sequencing was done on a sample of PBMCs. The origin of the receptors is a man younger than 35 in good health and CMV-seropositive.

The chain uses TRBV6-1 and TRBJ1-1, with D uncertain. Germline values: CDR1 MNHNS, CDR2 SASEGT. This CDR3 has 12 residues. V lost 6 bases and J 0 bases, leaving 5 bases between the germline ends. DNA for the CDR3: TGTGCCAGCAGAAGGATGAACACTGAAGCTTTCTTT. It translates to CASRRMNTEAFF.

The chain couples TRBV7-2 to TRBJ1-2, with TRBD1 matching over 8 bases. This CDR3 has 13 amino acids. V gave up 6 bases and J gave up 4 bases; unmatched junction bases: 4. Germline loops: CDR1 SGHTA, CDR2 FQGNSA. Written as DNA, the CDR3 is TGTGCCAGCAGTCGTGACAGGGGCTATGGCTACACCTTC. It specifies CASSRDRGYGYTF.

This clone showed up just once. This CDR3 reads CASSGLVHEQFF. The CDR3 bases are TGTGCCAGCAGCGGACTAGTACATGAGCAGTTCTTC. The genes are TRBV7-6 and TRBJ2-1; 7 bases fit TRBD2. The CDR3 extends over 12 amino acids. The J segment lost 8 bases and the V segment lost 5 bases, leaving 3 bases of the junction unmatched. Germline V gene sequence: CDR1 SGHVS, CDR2 FNYEAQ.

This chain links TRBV10-3 with TRBJ1-3; D unclear. Germline loops: CDR1 ENHRY, CDR2 SYGVKD. Trimming took off 7 bases at V and 0 bases at J, with 7 bases between the two ends. The CDR3 totals 13 residues. CDR3 in DNA: TGTGCCATCAAACAGAGCTCTGGAAACACCATATATTTT. Translated: CAIKQSSGNTIYF.

The chain couples TRBV5-5 to TRBJ1-1; D may be TRBD1 (5 bases). The V end lost 9 bases, the J end lost 4 bases, and 19 bases lay between the germline ends. Germline CDR1 SGHKS, CDR2 YYEKEE (reference sequence). The CDR3 is made up of 14 amino acids. In DNA form, the CDR3 reads TGTGCCACGGGTGACCTGGGGCGGTCCACTGAAGCTTTCTTT. Protein sequence: CATGDLGRSTEAFF.

V gene TRBV5-1 combines with J gene TRBJ1-5; D is unresolved. The CDR3 is made up of 14 amino acids. Trimming left V 2 bases short and J 5 bases short, with 11 bases between. CDR1 SGHRS and CDR2 YFSETQ come from the germline V gene. CDR3 residues: CASSFGKIDQPQHF. The CDR3 DNA sequence: TGCGCCAGCAGCTTTGGGAAAATCGATCAGCCCCAGCATTTT.

This chain uses TRBV29-1 with TRBJ2-3; 7 bases agree with TRBD1. Germline V gene sequence: CDR1 SQVTM, CDR2 ANQGSEA. V gave up 2 bases and J gave up 2 bases; unmatched junction bases: 7. This CDR3 spans 15 amino acids. CDR3 sequence reads: CSVEIARGNTDTQYF. The CDR3 bases are TGCAGCGTTGAAATTGCCAGGGGGAACACAGATACGCAGTATTTT.